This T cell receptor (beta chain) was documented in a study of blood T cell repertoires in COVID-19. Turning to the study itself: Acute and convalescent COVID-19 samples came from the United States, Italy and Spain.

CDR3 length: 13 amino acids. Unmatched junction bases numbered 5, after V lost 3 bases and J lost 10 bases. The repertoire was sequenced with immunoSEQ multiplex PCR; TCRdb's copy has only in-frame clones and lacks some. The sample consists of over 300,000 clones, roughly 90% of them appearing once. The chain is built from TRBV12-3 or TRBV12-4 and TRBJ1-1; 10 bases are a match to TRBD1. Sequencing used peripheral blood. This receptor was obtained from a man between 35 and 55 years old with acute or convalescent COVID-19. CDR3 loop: CASSLTGGQRAFF. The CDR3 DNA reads TGTGCCAGCAGTTTGACAGGGGGCCAACGAGCTTTCTTT.